Below, 17 T cell receptor beta chains from the same sample are listed, as sequenced in a study of blood T cell repertoires in COVID-19. Here immunoSEQ multiplex PCR was the method, and the copy in TCRdb shows in-frame clones only, minus some. The data contain approximately 670,000 clones, just under 90% of them singletons. Sequencing input: peripheral blood. All receptors come from a woman younger than 30 with acute or convalescent COVID-19.

V gene TRBV27 combines with J gene TRBJ1-1; 10 nucleotides agree with TRBD1. CDR3 length equals 13 residues. V lost 7 bases to trimming and J lost 4 bases; unmatched junction nucleotides: 3. Germline V gene sequence: CDR1 MNHEY, CDR2 SMNVEV (reference sequence). In nucleotides, the CDR3 is TGTGCCAGCAACAGGGACAGGGGCACTGAAGCTTTCTTT. Its protein is CASNRDRGTEAFF.

This chain uses TRBV19 with TRBJ1-3, with D possibly being TRBD1 (5 bases). This CDR3 is 14 amino acids long. Germline assignment: CDR1 LNHDA and CDR2 SQIVND (reference sequence). V was clipped by 3 bases and J by 4 bases, with 10 bases between them. As DNA, the CDR3 is TGTGCCAGTAGTATCGCGGGGGAAGGAAACACCATATATTTT. Translating it yields CASSIAGEGNTIYF.

On this clone itself: A read error may account for a junction end that differs from germline. The chain uses TRBV29-1 and TRBJ1-5; the match to TRBD1 covers 11 bases. CDR1 is SQVTM, CDR2 ANQGSEA, per germline. The CDR3 spans 14 residues. The CDR3 is CSVEGTGGDQPQHF. The CDR3 region has the DNA TGCAGCGTGGAAGGGACAGGGGGGGATCAGCCCCAGCATTTT.

The J gene is TRBJ2-5, the V gene TRBV29-1; 8 bases fit TRBD1. V shed 7 bases, J shed 7 bases, and the junction held 14 bases outside the gene matches. The CDR3 extends over 14 amino acids. Germline CDR1 SQVTM, CDR2 ANQGSEA. CDR3 protein: CSGGTGGVGGTQYF. The CDR3 bases are TGCAGCGGCGGGACAGGAGGTGTTGGCGGGACCCAGTACTTC.

The chain carries TRBV29-1 and TRBJ1-5; no definite D call. The V gene's germline CDR1 is SQVTM and CDR2 ANQGSEA. The V and J ends lost 6 bases and 0 bases respectively, with 6 bases between them. CDR3 length equals 12 residues. The CDR3 sequence is CSVQNSNQPQHF. Written as DNA, the CDR3 is TGCAGCGTACAGAATAGCAATCAGCCCCAGCATTTT.

The rearrangement links TRBV6-5 to TRBJ2-7, with 7 bases that match TRBD2. This CDR3 spans 14 amino acids. Looked up from germline, CDR1 is MNHEY and CDR2 is SVGAGI. V dropped 8 bases and J dropped 0; count of bases not matched to a gene: 7. The CDR3 here is CASGWGGLSYEQYF. In nucleotides, the CDR3 is TGTGCCAGCGGCTGGGGGGGTCTCTCCTACGAGCAGTACTTC.

The chain links TRBV7-8 to TRBJ1-5; D may be TRBD1 (6 bases). Between the trimmed V and J ends, which lost 1 base and 7 bases, there was a span of 11 bases. The CDR3 covers 14 residues. The germline V gene encodes CDR1 SGHVS and CDR2 FQNEAQ. The CDR3 loop is CASSLVGASQPQHF. DNA of the CDR3: TGTGCCAGCAGCTTAGTGGGGGCAAGCCAGCCCCAGCATTTT. Complete variable domain (other parts from reference TRBV7-8 and TRBJ1-5): GAGVSQSPRYKVAKRGQDVALRCDPISGHVSLFWYQQALGQGPEFLTYFQNEAQLDKSGLPSDRFFAERPEGSVSTLKIQRTQQEDSAVYLCASSLVGASQPQHFGDGTRLSIL.

This clone was counted between two and nine times. The chain joins TRBV24-1 to TRBJ2-2, with D possibly being TRBD1 (6 bases). CDR1 and CDR2 from the germline V gene are KGHDR and SFDVKD. The V end lost 4 bases, the J end lost 5 bases, and 13 bases lay between the germline ends. This CDR3 has 15 residues. The CDR3 bases are TGTGCCACCAGTGACCCCGGGACACTTACCGGGGAGCTGTTTTTT. This gives the protein CATSDPGTLTGELFF.

The rearrangement links TRBV11-2 to TRBJ1-2; TRBD1 matches 7 bases. Trimming cost V 2 bases and J 7 bases; bases outside gene matches: 13. This CDR3 contains 16 residues. Germline CDR1 and CDR2: SGHAT and FQNNGV. The CDR3 sequence is CASSLPRQGRLGGYTF. The DNA of the CDR3 is TGTGCCAGCAGCTTACCTCGACAGGGACGGTTAGGTGGCTACACCTTC. Supplemented by reference TRBV11-2 and TRBJ1-2, the full variable domain reads EAGVAQSPRYKIIEKRQSVAFWCNPISGHATLYWYQQILGQGPKLLIQFQNNGVVDDSQLPKDRFSAERLKGVDSTLKIQPAKLEDSAVYLCASSLPRQGRLGGYTFGSGTRLTVV.

The genes are TRBV5-6 and TRBJ1-1; D is ambiguous. The CDR3 covers 12 residues. Trimming pared 5 bases from V and 1 base from J, leaving 6 bases between. The germline V gene encodes CDR1 SGHDT and CDR2 YYEEEE. The CDR3 DNA reads as TGTGCCAGCAGTTGGGCGAACACTGAAGCTTTCTTT. It yields the protein CASSWANTEAFF.

This chain joins TRBV11-2 and TRBJ1-2; a possible D gene is TRBD1 (5 bases). Germline values: CDR1 SGHAT, CDR2 FQNNGV. V was pared by 5 bases and J by 1 base, with 20 bases between. The length of the CDR3 is 17 residues. The CDR3 nucleotides read TGTGCCAGCAGCCCCCCAGGCGGCAGGGTGGGTAACTATGGCTACACCTTC. The encoded protein is CASSPPGGRVGNYGYTF.

The V call is TRBV7-3, the J call TRBJ2-7, with D unresolved. Deletions cut 2 bases from V and 4 bases from J, with 9 bases between. The CDR3 contains 13 residues. Germline V gene sequence: CDR1 SGHTA, CDR2 FQGTGA. CDR3 sequence reads: CASSLGLRYEQYF. DNA for the CDR3: TGTGCCAGCAGCTTAGGTCTTCGGTACGAGCAGTACTTC.

The chain combines TRBV30 with TRBJ2-7, with 7 bases matching TRBD1. Germline CDR1 and CDR2: GTSNPN and SVGIG (reference sequence). V shed 5 bases, J shed 3 bases, and the junction held 13 bases outside the gene matches. The CDR3 spans 15 residues. CDR3 in amino acids: CAWLEKGAQVYEQYF. The DNA for the CDR3 is TGTGCCTGGTTGGAGAAGGGGGCCCAAGTCTACGAGCAGTACTTC.

The V gene is TRBV2, the J gene TRBJ1-4; D remains ambiguous. CDR1 SNHLY and CDR2 FYNNEI come from the germline V gene. Trimming stripped 6 bases from V and 3 bases from J, with 11 bases between. The CDR3 has 14 residues. The CDR3 loop is CASSGRGSNEKLFF. Here the CDR3 DNA reads TGTGCCAGCAGCGGAAGAGGGTCTAATGAAAAACTGTTTTTT.

The V and J genes are TRBV9 and TRBJ2-2; TRBD2 agrees at 8 bases. The CDR3 is made up of 17 amino acids. V shed 4 bases and J 4 bases; nucleotides not matched to a gene: 12. Germline lookup yields CDR1 SGDLS and CDR2 YYNGEE. CDR3 sequence: CASSSTLSGGVTGELFF. The CDR3 DNA reads as TGTGCCAGCAGCTCAACACTCAGCGGGGGAGTCACCGGGGAGCTGTTTTTT.

This chain joins TRBV4-2 and TRBJ2-1, with D possibly TRBD1 on 6 matching bases. V gave up 0 bases and J gave up 8 bases, with 11 bases separating them. The germline V gene has CDR1 LGHNA and CDR2 YNFKEQ. The CDR3 extends over 14 amino acids. The CDR3: CASSQDSGVDEQFF. The CDR3 nucleotides read TGTGCCAGCAGCCAAGACTCAGGGGTTGATGAGCAGTTCTTC.

This rearrangement joins TRBV5-1 to TRBJ2-2; D possibly corresponds to TRBD1 (5 bases). The CDR3 extends over 15 amino acids. Trimming removed 0 bases from V and 4 bases from J, with 10 bases in between. CDR1 and CDR2 (germline): SGHRS, YFSETQ. Here the CDR3 DNA reads TGCGCCAGCAGCTTGGACAATACAGGCACCGGGGAGCTGTTTTTT. It is translated as CASSLDNTGTGELFF.